This T cell receptor beta chain was documented in a study of technical replicates of blood from several donors. There are 15 residues in the CDR3. Trimming removed 4 bases from V and 4 bases from J, with 14 bases in between. The germline V gene encodes CDR1 SGHAT and CDR2 FQNNGV. The table came from immunoSEQ multiplex PCR; TCRdb's copy has only in-frame clones and leaves some out. The table shows about 83,000 clones, with approximately 94% occurring only once. The sample consisted of T cells isolated from PBMCs. This TCR came from a human donor in good health. This sequence joins TRBV11-2 and TRBJ2-1; weak D call: TRBD1 (5 bases). CDR3 sequence: CASSYRQQAYNEQFF. CDR3 DNA sequence: TGTGCCAGCAGCTACAGACAACAGGCTTACAATGAGCAGTTCTTC. Supplemented by reference TRBV11-2 and TRBJ2-1, the full variable domain reads EAGVAQSPRYKIIEKRQSVAFWCNPISGHATLYWYQQILGQGPKLLIQFQNNGVVDDSQLPKDRFSAERLKGVDSTLKIQPAKLEDSAVYLCASSYRQQAYNEQFFGPGTRLTVL.